The next 10 T cell receptor beta chains were all read from a single sample in a study of cytomegalovirus exposure and HLA in healthy donors. Generated by immunoSEQ multiplex PCR, the TCRdb table keeps only in-frame clones and is missing some. The profile shows tens of thousands of clones, approximately 93% of them singletons. Source material: PBMCs. Receptor source: a man younger than 30 in good health and CMV-seronegative.

The chain carries TRBV25-1 and TRBJ2-7, with D possibly being TRBD2 (6 bases). Germline values: CDR1 MGHDK, CDR2 SYGVNS. The CDR3 sequence is 13 residues long. The germline V and J ends were trimmed by 10 bases and 6 bases, with 19 bases remaining between them. The CDR3 DNA is TGTGCCACCTCAAGGAGGGGTAGATCCGAGCAGTACTTC. Protein sequence: CATSRRGRSEQYF.

The chain recombines TRBV4-2 with TRBJ2-7; 9 bases map to TRBD2. CDR1 and CDR2 (germline): LGHNA, YNFKEQ. Trimming took 0 bases from V and 6 from J; bases not matched to a gene: 9. This CDR3 region has 16 residues. DNA of the CDR3: TGTGCCAGCAGCCAAGATGGGGGGCTAGCGGGAAGCGAGCAGTACTTC. Translation: CASSQDGGLAGSEQYF.

CDR3 protein: CASTPGPVSYNEQFF. As DNA, the CDR3 is TGTGCCAGCACCCCTGGCCCTGTCTCCTACAATGAGCAGTTCTTC. The chain joins TRBV2 to TRBJ2-1; the D is unclear. Deletions cut 7 bases from V and 0 bases from J, with 13 bases between. Germline V gene lookup returns CDR1 SNHLY and CDR2 FYNNEI. The CDR3 length is 15 residues. Looking up the rest from reference TRBV2 and TRBJ2-1 gives the full variable domain: EPEVTQTPSHQVTQMGQEVILRCVPISNHLYFYWYRQILGQKVEFLVSFYNNEISEKSEIFDDQFSVERPDGSNFTLKIRSTKLEDSAMYFCASTPGPVSYNEQFFGPGTRLTVL.

The V call is TRBV6-6, the J call TRBJ2-1; D is unclear. Trimming pared 3 bases from V and 0 bases from J, leaving 6 bases between. The CDR3 is 14 residues long. Germline values: CDR1 MNHNY, CDR2 SVGAGI (reference sequence). CDR3 nucleotide sequence: TGTGCCAGCAGTTATCTAAGCTCCTACAATGAGCAGTTCTTC. Translation gives CASSYLSSYNEQFF.

The J gene is TRBJ1-5, the V gene TRBV4-1, with D possibly matching TRBD1 (6 bases). V lost 0 bases and J lost 1, with 19 bases in between. Germline CDR1 is MGHRA and CDR2 is YSYEKL. The CDR3 contains 19 residues. In nucleotides, the CDR3 is TGCGCCAGCAGCCAAGATTATGGGAGGGGGGAGGCCAGCAATCAGCCCCAGCATTTT. Amino acids: CASSQDYGRGEASNQPQHF.

The chain is built from TRBV27 and TRBJ2-1; 11 positions agree with TRBD2. V shed 3 bases and J 6 bases; nucleotides not matched to a gene: 10. The CDR3 extends over 17 amino acids. Germline CDR1 MNHEY, CDR2 SMNVEV (reference sequence). This CDR3 reads CASSFPALAGGRNEQFF. The CDR3 coding sequence is TGTGCCAGCAGTTTTCCCGCCTTAGCGGGGGGGCGCAATGAGCAGTTCTTC.

This clone was counted only a few times. In DNA, the CDR3 is TGTGCCAGCAGCCCTACACCGGGACAGGGGTCCTACAATGAGCAGTTCTTC. Protein product: CASSPTPGQGSYNEQFF. The rearrangement links TRBV16 to TRBJ2-1; 10 bases agree with TRBD1. The V gene's germline CDR1 is KGHSY and CDR2 FQNENV. The CDR3 extends over 17 amino acids. The V and J ends lost 4 bases and 1 base, in that order; junction bases with no gene match: 7.

Concerning this clone itself: The junction differs from germline at one of its ends, possibly a read error. This sequence joins TRBV7-9 and TRBJ1-5, with D possibly matching TRBD1 (6 bases). Looked up from germline, CDR1 is SEHNR and CDR2 is FQNEAQ (reference sequence). The CDR3 contains 12 residues. The CDR3 loop reads CASSQGNQLQHF. CDR3 bases: TGTGCCAGCAGCCAGGGGAATCAGCTCCAGCATTTT.

This chain uses TRBV13 with TRBJ2-7, with 9 bases fitting TRBD1. Unmatched junction bases numbered 10, after V lost 4 bases and J lost 0 bases. The CDR3 has 17 residues. Germline lookup yields CDR1 PRHDT and CDR2 FYEKMQ (reference sequence). CDR3 DNA: TGTGCCAGCAGCTCTACCGAACACAGGGGGCCCTCCTACGAGCAGTACTTC. Translating it yields CASSSTEHRGPSYEQYF.

This sequence joins TRBV5-1 and TRBJ1-1; TRBD1 might be the D (5 bases). Trimming stripped 0 bases from V and 1 base from J, with 7 bases between. In germline, CDR1 is SGHRS, CDR2 YFSETQ. This CDR3 has 14 amino acids. The CDR3 DNA is TGCGCCAGCAGCTTGGGACAGAAGAACACTGAAGCTTTCTTT. Encoded protein: CASSLGQKNTEAFF.